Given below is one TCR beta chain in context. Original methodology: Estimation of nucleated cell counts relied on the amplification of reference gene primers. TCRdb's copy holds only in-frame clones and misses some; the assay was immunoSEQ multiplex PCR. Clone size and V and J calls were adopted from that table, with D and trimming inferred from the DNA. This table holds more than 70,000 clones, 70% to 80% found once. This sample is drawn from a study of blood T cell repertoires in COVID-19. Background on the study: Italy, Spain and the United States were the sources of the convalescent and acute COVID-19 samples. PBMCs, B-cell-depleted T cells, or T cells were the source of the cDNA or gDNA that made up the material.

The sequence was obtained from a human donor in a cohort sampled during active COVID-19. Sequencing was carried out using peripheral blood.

The CDR3 region has the DNA TGCGCCAGCAGCTTGGGACAGCTGACTAGCACAGATACGCAGTATTTT. This sequence encodes CASSLGQLTSTDTQYF. V is TRBV5-1 and J is TRBJ2-3, with a tentative D call TRBD1 (5 bases). Germline CDR1 reads SGHRS; CDR2 reads YFSETQ. There are 16 residues in the CDR3. With 0 bases removed from V and 0 bases from J, the gap between germline ends came to 11 bases.